Following are 21 T cell receptor beta chains from one sample sequenced in a study of blood T cell repertoires in COVID-19. TCRdb's table, derived via immunoSEQ multiplex PCR, lists solely in-frame clones and lacks some. Here the sample spans 45,000 to 70,000 clones, 80% to 85% being singletons. Source material: peripheral blood. Receptor source: a woman older than 75 with acute or convalescent COVID-19.

The CDR3 DNA sequence: TGTGCCAGTAGTATGGAGGGCACAAACCGGGAAAAACTGTTTTTT. As protein: CASSMEGTNREKLFF. This chain links TRBV19 with TRBJ1-4; D is ambiguous. This CDR3 spans 15 amino acids. V lost 3 bases and J lost 8, with 16 bases in between. In germline, CDR1 is LNHDA, CDR2 SQIVND (reference sequence). The entire variable domain, with the rest obtained from reference TRBV19 and TRBJ1-4, is as follows: DGGITQSPKYLFRKEGQNVTLSCEQNLNHDAMYWYRQDPGQGLRLIYYSQIVNDFQKGDIAEGYSVSREKKESFPLTVTSAQKNPTAFYLCASSMEGTNREKLFFGSGTQLSVL.

V is TRBV18 and J is TRBJ1-1, with unresolved D. The germline gives CDR1 KGHSH, CDR2 LQKENI. This CDR3 has 15 residues. V lost 3 bases and J lost 2, with 13 bases in between. Here the CDR3 reads CASSPVTAYNTEAFF. CDR3 bases: TGTGCCAGCTCACCGGTCACAGCCTATAACACTGAAGCTTTCTTT.

A remark on this clone: Other nucleotide sequences in the sample specify the same CDR3. The V call is TRBV3-1 (or the pseudogene TRBV3-2), the J call TRBJ1-1; no clear D. CDR3 length equals 14 residues. The germline CDR1 and CDR2 sequences are LGHDT and YNNKEL (reference sequence). Trimming took 1 base from V and 1 from J, leaving 7 bases between them. As DNA, the CDR3 is TGTGCCAGCAGCCAAGGCACGGGGAACACTGAAGCTTTCTTT. It specifies CASSQGTGNTEAFF.

V is TRBV4-1 and J is TRBJ1-2; 7 bases are shared with TRBD1. The germline V gene encodes CDR1 MGHRA and CDR2 YSYEKL. V lost 3 bases, J lost 5 bases, and 9 bases stayed unmatched. CDR3 length equals 15 residues. The CDR3 here is CASSHPPGQSYGYTF. CDR3 nucleotide sequence: TGCGCCAGCAGCCACCCTCCGGGACAGTCATATGGCTACACCTTC.

This clone was detected once. The chain recombines TRBV7-8 with TRBJ1-5; weak D call: TRBD1 (6 bases). V lost 5 bases, J lost 4 bases, and 12 bases lay in between. This CDR3 comprises 14 residues. Germline loops: CDR1 SGHVS, CDR2 FQNEAQ. This chain's CDR3 is CASSAGAGNQPQHF. Here the CDR3 DNA reads TGTGCCAGCAGCGCAGGGGCAGGTAATCAGCCCCAGCATTTT.

J is TRBJ1-5 and V is TRBV7-9, with D possibly being TRBD1 (5 bases). Trimming cost V 0 bases and J 4 bases, with 10 bases left between them. Looked up from germline, CDR1 is SEHNR and CDR2 is FQNEAQ (reference sequence). CDR3 length equals 15 residues. Written as DNA, the CDR3 is TGTGCCAGCAGCTTAGCCACGACAGATAATCAGCCCCAGCATTTT. Protein product: CASSLATTDNQPQHF.

This clone is a singleton in its sample. The chain is built from TRBV5-4 and TRBJ1-2, with 10 positions matching TRBD1. The length of the CDR3 is 16 residues. Germline V lookup: CDR1 SGHNT, CDR2 YYREEE (reference sequence). V lost 5 bases to trimming and J lost 2 bases; unmatched junction nucleotides: 9. This CDR3 is CASSPGQGTSNYGYTF. For the CDR3, the DNA is TGTGCCAGCAGTCCGGGACAGGGGACTTCCAACTATGGCTACACCTTC.

The chain is built from TRBV19 and TRBJ1-5, with TRBD1 as a possible D gene (5 bases). CDR1 is LNHDA and CDR2 is SQIVND in the germline V gene (reference sequence). CDR3 size: 16 residues. V was shortened by 5 bases and J by 6 bases, with 20 bases between the two germline ends. This CDR3 reads CASSRGEQGGSQPQHF. DNA of the CDR3: TGTGCCAGTAGTCGGGGGGAGCAGGGCGGTAGTCAGCCCCAGCATTTT.

The V call is TRBV23-1, the J call TRBJ2-1; D is ambiguous. Being an ORF, TRBV23-1 has a function that is uncertain. The CDR3 is made up of 17 amino acids. V lost 1 base to trimming and J lost 1 base, with 14 bases between them. CDR3 sequence: CASSQCSTSPSYNEQFF. The CDR3 bases are TGCGCCAGCAGTCAATGCTCCACAAGTCCGTCCTACAATGAGCAGTTCTTC.

V gene TRBV12-5 combines with J gene TRBJ1-4; the match to TRBD1 covers 10 bases. The J segment lost 7 bases and the V segment lost 0 bases, leaving 5 bases of the junction unmatched. The CDR3 is made up of 16 amino acids. Per germline, CDR1 LGHNT and CDR2 FRNRAP. The chain's CDR3 is CASGLVVGDRGEKLFF. In DNA, the CDR3 is TGTGCTAGTGGTTTGGTAGTAGGGGACAGGGGTGAAAAACTGTTTTTT.

The rearrangement links TRBV3-1 (or the pseudogene TRBV3-2) to TRBJ1-5; 12 bases are shared with TRBD1. J was trimmed by 2 bases and V by 1 base; bases with no gene match: 3. CDR1 LGHDT and CDR2 YNNKEL come from the germline V gene (reference sequence). This CDR3 has 17 amino acids. The CDR3 coding sequence is TGTGCCAGCAGCCAAGCGGGACAGGGGGCCCGCAATCAGCCCCAGCATTTT. Translating it yields CASSQAGQGARNQPQHF.

The chain is built from TRBV12-3 or TRBV12-4 and TRBJ2-7, with a possible D match to TRBD2 (6 bases). Trimming pared 7 bases from V and 2 bases from J, leaving 12 bases between. This CDR3 contains 13 residues. CDR3 amino acids: CASNGGSTYEQYF. CDR3 bases: TGTGCCAGCAACGGGGGTTCGACCTACGAGCAGTACTTC.

This clone was seen once. The chain has TRBV4-2 and TRBJ2-1; the match to TRBD2 covers 13 bases. Germline loops: CDR1 LGHNA, CDR2 YNFKEQ. The CDR3 length is 15 residues. The V segment lost 5 bases and the J segment 15 bases; nucleotides outside the gene matches: 13. The CDR3 bases are TGTGCCAGCAGCGACGGACTAGCGGGGGAGTGGGGTTCGTTCTTC. It translates to CASSDGLAGEWGSFF.

This chain links TRBV28 with TRBJ1-6; 10 bases fit TRBD1. This CDR3 is 15 amino acids long. Germline lookup yields CDR1 MDHEN and CDR2 SYDVKM. Trimming at V came to 7 bases and at J to 10 bases, leaving 10 bases not matched to a gene. CDR3 sequence reads: CASIIRTGGFSPLHF. CDR3 sequence (DNA): TGTGCCAGCATCATTCGGACAGGGGGTTTCTCACCCCTCCACTTT.

This sequence joins TRBV27 and TRBJ1-6; D remains ambiguous. The CDR3 is made up of 13 amino acids. Between the trimmed V and J ends, which lost 1 base and 9 bases, there was a span of 7 bases. Per germline, CDR1 MNHEY and CDR2 SMNVEV (reference sequence). The CDR3 loop is CASSLYHGSPLHF. The CDR3 DNA is TGTGCCAGCAGTTTATATCACGGTTCACCCCTCCACTTT.

The chain couples TRBV19 to TRBJ1-6; 7 bases match TRBD1. V lost 5 bases, J lost 0 bases, and 10 bases stayed unmatched. There are 18 residues in the CDR3. In germline, CDR1 is LNHDA, CDR2 SQIVND (reference sequence). The CDR3 region has the DNA TGTGCCAGTAGTCCCCCCACGGCAGGGGGCTCCTATAATTCACCCCTCCACTTT. Encoded protein: CASSPPTAGGSYNSPLHF.

The chain uses TRBV6-5 and TRBJ1-4; D is unclear. In germline, CDR1 is MNHEY, CDR2 SVGAGI. Deletions cut 4 bases from V and 7 bases from J, with 13 bases between. This CDR3 has 14 residues. Here the CDR3 reads CASSSQRAGEKLFF. DNA for the CDR3: TGTGCCAGCAGTTCACAACGGGCGGGTGAAAAACTGTTTTTT.

This rearrangement joins TRBV2 to TRBJ1-1, with D hard to call. Deletions cut 5 bases from V and 1 base from J, with 5 bases between. Germline CDR1 reads SNHLY; CDR2 reads FYNNEI. CDR3 length: 12 residues. The CDR3: CASSRQNTEAFF. The CDR3 nucleotides are TGTGCCAGCAGTCGACAGAACACTGAAGCTTTCTTT.

This chain links TRBV4-1 with TRBJ1-3; perhaps TRBD1 as D (6 bases). Germline-derived CDR1 and CDR2 are MGHRA and YSYEKL. V lost 3 bases, J lost 1 base, and 10 bases lay in between. This CDR3 comprises 15 residues. The CDR3 loop reads CASSHRQGSGNTIYF. Here the CDR3 DNA reads TGCGCCAGCAGCCACCGCCAGGGGTCTGGAAACACCATATATTTT.

The rearrangement joins TRBV27 to TRBJ2-1; 9 bases are shared with TRBD2. Per the germline V gene, CDR1 is MNHEY and CDR2 is SMNVEV (reference sequence). CDR3 length: 13 residues. J lost 4 bases, V lost 8 bases, and 3 bases had no gene match. The CDR3 DNA is TGTGCCAGCGCGGGGGGGGTGTACAATGAGCAGTTCTTC. Its protein product is CASAGGVYNEQFF.

The chain joins TRBV5-1 to TRBJ2-1, with D unresolved. Germline assignment: CDR1 SGHRS and CDR2 YFSETQ. This CDR3 region has 15 residues. V lost 0 bases and J 0 bases, leaving 7 bases between the germline ends. CDR3 coding DNA: TGCGCCAGCAGCTTGGGAATGAGCTCCTACAATGAGCAGTTCTTC. Amino acid sequence: CASSLGMSSYNEQFF. Using reference TRBV5-1 and TRBJ2-1 for the parts outside the CDR3, the full variable domain is KAGVTQTPRYLIKTRGQQVTLSCSPISGHRSVSWYQQTPGQGLQFLFEYFSETQRNKGNFPGRFSGRQFSNSRSEMNVSTLELGDSALYLCASSLGMSSYNEQFFGPGTRLTVL.